This T cell receptor beta chain was found in a study of T cells in Graves' hyperthyroidism and ophthalmopathy. The CDR3 extends over 15 amino acids. Looked up from germline, CDR1 is DFQATT and CDR2 is SNEGSKA (reference sequence). The junction had 7 bases not matched to a gene; V was cut back by 2 bases and J by 1 base. Hyperthyroidism patients were newly diagnosed, had disease duration under 2 months, and were aged 18 to 65 years. In its sample, this clonotype was seen many times. From RNA transcripts, TCR beta CDR3 regions were amplified. With the HTBI primer set, the TCR CDR3 went through a first round of RT-PCR. In TCRdb, the multiplex PCR reads were re-called with MiXCR into one record per CDR3 protein. The sample lists fewer than 200,000 distinct CDR3 sequences; about 18% were seen once.

The source of this sequence is a woman between 50 and 59 years old with Graves' hyperthyroidism. Sequencing was performed on blood. The rearrangement links TRBV20-1 to TRBJ1-1; TRBD1 agrees at 7 bases. DNA of the CDR3: TGCAGTGCTAGAAGGAGTGACAGGGCGAACACTGAAGCTTTCTTT. It is translated as CSARRSDRANTEAFF.